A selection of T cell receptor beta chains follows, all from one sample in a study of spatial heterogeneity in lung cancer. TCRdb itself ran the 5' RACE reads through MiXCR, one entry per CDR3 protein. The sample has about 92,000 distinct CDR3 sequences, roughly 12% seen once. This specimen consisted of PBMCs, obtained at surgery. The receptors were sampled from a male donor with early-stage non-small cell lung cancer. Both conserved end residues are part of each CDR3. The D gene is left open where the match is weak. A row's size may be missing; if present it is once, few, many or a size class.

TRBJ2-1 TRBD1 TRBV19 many CASRPWGTAEYNEQFF TGTGCCAGTAGGCCCTGGGGGACAGCGGAATACAATGAGCAGTTCTTC
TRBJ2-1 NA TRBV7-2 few CASSLTEKQFF TGTGCCAGCAGCTTGACAGAAAAGCAGTTCTTC
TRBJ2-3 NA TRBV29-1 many CSVDGLDPLDTQYF TGCAGCGTTGATGGTTTGGACCCTCTCGATACGCAGTATTTT
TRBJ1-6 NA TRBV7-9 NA CASSPAGSPNSPLHF TGTGCCAGCAGCCCAGCAGGGAGCCCAAATTCACCCCTCCACTTT
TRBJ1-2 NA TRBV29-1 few CSSQPPHEGMNTF TGCAGCTCCCAGCCCCCCCATGAGGGCATGAACACCTTC
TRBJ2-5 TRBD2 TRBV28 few CASSRRGGQDTQYF TGTGCCAGCAGCAGACGGGGGGGACAAGACACCCAGTACTTC
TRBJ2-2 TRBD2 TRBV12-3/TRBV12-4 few CASQREGLGELFF TGTGCCAGCCAGAGGGAGGGCCTTGGGGAGCTGTTTTTT
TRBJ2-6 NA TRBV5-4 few CASSSAYGQSGANVLTF TGTGCCAGCAGCTCGGCGTATGGCCAATCTGGGGCCAACGTCCTGACTTTC
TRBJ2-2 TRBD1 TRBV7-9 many CASSSSYRTGGDTGELFF TGTGCCAGCAGCTCCTCATACCGGACAGGGGGCGACACCGGGGAGCTGTTTTTT
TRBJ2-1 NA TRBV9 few CASSVESHSYNEQFF TGTGCCAGCAGCGTAGAGAGTCACTCCTACAATGAGCAGTTCTTC
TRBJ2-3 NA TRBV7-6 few CASSRESPGGAPETDTQYF TGTGCCAGCAGCAGGGAATCGCCCGGTGGAGCGCCCGAGACAGATACGCAGTATTTT
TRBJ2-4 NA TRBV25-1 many CASSATGTNKNIQYF TGTGCCAGCAGTGCCACCGGGACAAACAAAAACATTCAGTACTTC
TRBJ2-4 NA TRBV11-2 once CASSLEVRPVAKNIQYF TGTGCCAGCAGCTTAGAGGTTCGGCCTGTAGCCAAAAACATTCAGTACTTC
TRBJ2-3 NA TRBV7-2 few CASSYSITDTQYF TGTGCCAGCAGCTACTCAATAACAGATACGCAGTATTTT
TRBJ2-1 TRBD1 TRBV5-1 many CASSLATDRGNEQFF TGCGCCAGCAGCTTGGCCACGGACAGGGGAAATGAGCAGTTCTTC
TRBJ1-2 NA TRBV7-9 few CASSLENLGYTF TGTGCCAGCAGCTTAGAGAATTTGGGCTACACCTTC
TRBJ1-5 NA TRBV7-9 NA CASSTENQPQHF TGTGCCAGCAGCACGGAGAATCAGCCCCAGCATTTT
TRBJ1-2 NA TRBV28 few CASSNSVGRGYGYTF TGTGCCAGCAGTAATTCGGTAGGGCGTGGATATGGCTACACCTTC
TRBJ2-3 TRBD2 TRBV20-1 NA CSAGEFGLAGGGTDTQYF TGCAGTGCCGGGGAATTCGGACTAGCGGGGGGAGGCACAGATACGCAGTATTTT
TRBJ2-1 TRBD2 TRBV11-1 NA CASSSVAGAAYNEQFF TGTGCCAGCAGCTCAGTAGCGGGAGCCGCCTACAATGAGCAGTTCTTC
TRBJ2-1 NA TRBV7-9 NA CASSLIQDTSSYNEQFF TGTGCCAGCAGCTTAATCCAGGACACCTCCTCCTACAATGAGCAGTTCTTC
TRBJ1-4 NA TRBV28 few CASSPQAPNEKLFF TGTGCCAGCAGTCCCCAAGCACCTAATGAAAAACTGTTTTTT
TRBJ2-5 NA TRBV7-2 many CASSPLADGQETQYF TGTGCCAGCAGCCCTTTAGCGGATGGACAAGAGACCCAGTACTTC
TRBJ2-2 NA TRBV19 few CASSLTGIVKSGELFF TGTGCCAGTAGTTTAACAGGGATAGTTAAGTCCGGGGAGCTGTTTTTT
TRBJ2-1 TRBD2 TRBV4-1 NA CASSQVGLAEYNEQFF TGCGCCAGCAGCCAAGTGGGACTAGCGGAGTACAATGAGCAGTTCTTC
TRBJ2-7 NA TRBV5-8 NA CASQVWQGSYEQYF TGTGCTAGCCAAGTATGGCAGGGCTCCTACGAGCAGTACTTC
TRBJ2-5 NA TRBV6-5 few CASRPSRDPTTQYF TGTGCCAGCAGGCCCTCCCGGGACCCGACGACCCAGTACTTC
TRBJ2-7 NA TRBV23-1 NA CASSQSGAPYEQYF TGCGCCAGCAGTCAATCGGGGGCCCCGTACGAGCAGTACTTC
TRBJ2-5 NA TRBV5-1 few CASSLGQTFQETQYF TGCGCCAGCAGCTTAGGGCAGACCTTCCAAGAGACCCAGTACTTC
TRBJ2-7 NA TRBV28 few CASSLPKTYEQYF TGTGCCAGCAGTTTACCCAAAACCTACGAGCAGTACTTC
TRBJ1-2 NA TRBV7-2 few CASSLDNRRSYGYTF TGTGCCAGCAGCTTAGACAACAGAAGATCCTATGGCTACACCTTC
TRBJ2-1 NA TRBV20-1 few CSAPSRAALSYNEQFF TGCAGTGCTCCAAGTCGGGCGGCCCTCTCCTACAATGAGCAGTTCTTC
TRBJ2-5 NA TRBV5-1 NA CASSFHETQYF TGCGCCAGCAGCTTTCATGAGACCCAGTACTTC
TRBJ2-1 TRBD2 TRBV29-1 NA CSVVILAGLATTYSYNEQFF TGCAGCGTTGTTATTTTAGCGGGACTAGCGACAACTTACTCCTACAATGAGCAGTTCTTC
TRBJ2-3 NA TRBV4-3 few CASCQDGPDTSTDTQYF TGCGCCAGCTGCCAAGATGGCCCGGACACCAGCACAGATACGCAGTATTTT
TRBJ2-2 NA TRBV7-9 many CASSAGTATGELFF TGTGCCAGCAGCGCCGGGACCGCCACCGGGGAGCTGTTTTTT
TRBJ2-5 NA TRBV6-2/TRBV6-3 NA CASSPMSPGVTQYF TGTGCCAGCAGTCCCATGAGTCCTGGCGTGACCCAGTACTTC
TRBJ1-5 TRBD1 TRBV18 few CASSGTGGTGNQPQHF TGTGCCAGCTCCGGGACAGGGGGAACGGGCAATCAGCCCCAGCATTTT
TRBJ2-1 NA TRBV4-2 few CASSLGPRDSAEQFF TGTGCCAGCAGCCTTGGTCCCCGGGACTCCGCTGAGCAGTTCTTC
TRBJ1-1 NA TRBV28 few CASTQDTEAFF TGTGCCAGCACTCAGGACACTGAAGCTTTCTTT
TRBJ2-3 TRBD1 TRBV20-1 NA CSAPPRQGDADTQYF TGCAGTGCTCCGCCCCGCCAGGGGGACGCAGATACGCAGTATTTT
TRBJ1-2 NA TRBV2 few CASGAGDSYGYTF TGTGCCAGCGGGGCAGGGGATAGCTATGGCTACACCTTC